Presented here are 5 T cell receptor beta chains from one specimen sequenced in a study of Ad26.COV2.S vaccination and SARS-CoV-2 variants. Sequenced by immunoSEQ multiplex PCR; TCRdb stores in-frame clones only, minus some. The sample shows roughly 700,000 clones, more than 80% of them seen only once. Treatment described: roughly 19 received Ad26.COV2.S at low or high dose, single or two shots; roughly five received placebo; per-sample allocation not given. Sampling was done on day 63 after the first vaccine or placebo injection. The specimen comprised peripheral blood, sampled in a trial of Ad26.COV2.S vaccine versus placebo. The receptors come from a person aged 18 to 65 who received the Ad26.COV2.S COVID-19 vaccine or a placebo.

The chain links TRBV11-2 to TRBJ1-3; TRBD1 is a possible D gene (5 bases). Germline V gives CDR1 SGHAT, CDR2 FQNNGV. Trimming stripped 8 bases from V and 0 bases from J, with 14 bases between. This CDR3 has 15 residues. The chain's CDR3 is CASYLGDGSGNTIYF. The CDR3 DNA reads TGTGCCAGCTACCTAGGGGATGGCTCTGGAAACACCATATATTTT.

The V gene is TRBV5-4, the J gene TRBJ1-1; no firm D call. Trimming cost V 4 bases and J 2 bases, with 6 bases left between them. CDR1 is SGHNT, CDR2 YYREEE, per germline (reference sequence). This CDR3 contains 12 residues. The CDR3 DNA reads as TGTGCCAGCAGCAACATAAACACTGAAGCTTTCTTT. Translating gives CASSNINTEAFF.

This rearrangement joins TRBV7-2 to TRBJ2-1; no firm D call. Germline CDR1 reads SGHTA; CDR2 reads FQGNSA. Deletions cut 1 base from V and 0 bases from J, with 10 bases between. The length of the CDR3 is 16 residues. The CDR3 here is CASSLEGPYSYNEQFF. DNA for the CDR3: TGTGCCAGCAGCTTAGAAGGGCCCTACTCCTACAATGAGCAGTTCTTC.

The gene calls are TRBV13 and TRBJ2-1, with TRBD2 matching over 10 bases. The CDR3 is 15 residues long. The ends lost 5 bases at V and 12 bases at J; junction bases unmatched: 13. Germline V gene lookup returns CDR1 PRHDT and CDR2 FYEKMQ (reference sequence). This CDR3 is CASSHPSGRGRGQFF. The CDR3 DNA sequence: TGTGCCAGCAGCCATCCTAGCGGGAGAGGTCGGGGGCAGTTCTTC.

The chain uses TRBV27 and TRBJ2-7; D assignment may be TRBD1 or TRBD2 (5 bases each). Trimming took 5 bases from V and 4 from J, leaving 15 bases between them. Germline CDR1 is MNHEY and CDR2 is SMNVEV (reference sequence). CDR3 length equals 14 residues. The CDR3 DNA reads TGTGCCAGCAGTATAGCCGGGACGGGGTACGAGCAGTACTTC. Translated: CASSIAGTGYEQYF.